Listed here are 16 T cell receptor beta chains from one sample, sequenced in a study of CD8+ T cells in alopecia areata listed by TCRdb under 2018. Preparation of the library involved the immunoSEQ multiplex PCR assay. RNA was extracted from all samples and reverse transcribed into cDNA, which served as template for TCR sequencing. TCRdb mirrors the immuneACCESS table, restricted to in-frame sequences. Some clones are absent from its copies; in checked studies, under half trace to an unresolved V gene, and the reason for the others is unknown. Here the sample has tens of thousands of clones; around 50% occur a single time. Under 50% of the sample comes from the top ten. Sample: NKG2D-high CD8+ T cells sorted from blood. The cell subset or site label, read with the paper, signifies: sorted CD8+ NKG2D-high blood T cells. These receptor sequences come from a human donor with alopecia areata.

The chain uses TRBV6-6 and TRBJ2-5, with D possibly TRBD2 on 6 matching bases. This CDR3 is built from 14 residues. Germline V gives CDR1 MNHNY, CDR2 SVGAGI (reference sequence). V gave up 3 bases and J gave up 5 bases, with 13 bases separating them. As DNA, the CDR3 is TGTGCCAGCAGTTATGCCGGGGCGGGGGAGACCCAGTACTTC. Protein sequence: CASSYAGAGETQYF.

The chain uses TRBV4-2 and TRBJ2-7, with TRBD1 as a possible D gene (6 bases). Looked up from germline, CDR1 is LGHNA and CDR2 is YNFKEQ. The CDR3 has 14 residues. V gave up 4 bases and J gave up 2 bases, with 12 bases separating them. The CDR3 region has the DNA TGTGCCAGCAGCCCTACAGGGAGCGCCTACGAGCAGTACTTC. Translated: CASSPTGSAYEQYF.

This clone showed up just a few times. The chain couples TRBV14 to TRBJ2-7; D is possibly TRBD1 (6 bases). Trimming shortened V by 4 bases and J by 2 bases, and 12 bases separated the two germline ends. This CDR3 comprises 14 residues. From germline, CDR1 is SGHDN and CDR2 FVKESK. CDR3 in amino acids: CASSPRQVTYEQYF. DNA for the CDR3: TGTGCCAGCAGCCCGAGACAGGTAACCTACGAGCAGTACTTC.

The rearrangement uses TRBV7-2 and TRBJ2-7; 9 nucleotides line up with TRBD2. The J segment lost 5 bases and the V segment lost 5 bases, leaving 10 bases of the junction unmatched. The CDR3 is 15 amino acids. Germline V gives CDR1 SGHTA, CDR2 FQGNSA. The CDR3 region has the DNA TGTGCCAGCAGCCCCCCCCCGCGGGGGGGCGACGAGCAGTACTTC. It specifies CASSPPPRGGDEQYF.

The rearrangement links TRBV7-2 to TRBJ1-1, with D tentatively TRBD1 (5 bases). With 3 bases removed from V and 1 base from J, the gap between germline ends came to 9 bases. This CDR3 contains 14 residues. CDR1 and CDR2 from the germline V gene are SGHTA and FQGNSA. DNA for the CDR3: TGTGCCAGCAGCTTCCTTGGGGGGAACACTGAAGCTTTCTTT. This encodes CASSFLGGNTEAFF.

The gene calls are TRBV29-1 and TRBJ1-2, with D perhaps matching TRBD1 (5 bases). With 7 bases removed from V and 4 bases from J, the gap between germline ends came to 22 bases. The CDR3 length is 15 residues. Germline-derived CDR1 and CDR2 are SQVTM and ANQGSEA. The CDR3 protein is CSAHEMRGEIYGYTF. In DNA form, the CDR3 reads TGCAGCGCCCACGAAATGAGGGGCGAAATCTATGGCTACACCTTC.

This clone occurred a few times. V and J are TRBV7-6 and TRBJ1-1; D may be TRBD1 (6 bases). With 2 bases removed from V and 1 base from J, the gap between germline ends came to 11 bases. The germline V gene encodes CDR1 SGHVS and CDR2 FNYEAQ. CDR3 size: 15 residues. DNA of the CDR3: TGTGCCAGCAGCTTAACCGACAGGACGAACACTGAAGCTTTCTTT. It encodes CASSLTDRTNTEAFF.

The chain couples TRBV6-4 to TRBJ2-1, with 11 nucleotides matching TRBD2. Germline-derived CDR1 and CDR2 are MRHNA and SNTAGT. The CDR3 length is 17 residues. With 4 bases clipped from V and 0 bases from J, the junction kept 5 bases outside the gene matches. CDR3 sequence: CASSVRLAGSSYNEQFF. The CDR3 DNA reads TGTGCCAGCAGTGTCAGACTAGCGGGGAGCTCCTACAATGAGCAGTTCTTC.

This chain links TRBV22-1 with TRBJ1-2. TRBV22-1 is recorded as a pseudogene. This CDR3 has 16 amino acids. CDR3 residues: CPGSLVEARKTYGYTF. For the CDR3, the DNA is TGTCCTGGGAGTCTTGTGGAAGCGAGAAAGACCTATGGCTACACCTTC.

The chain is built from TRBV19 and TRBJ2-7; the match to TRBD1 covers 7 bases. Germline trimming cut 3 bases from V and 5 bases from J; bases unmatched to any gene: 10. Germline V gives CDR1 LNHDA, CDR2 SQIVND (reference sequence). The CDR3 contains 15 residues. The CDR3 bases are TGTGCCAGTAGTATCTTCGGGAACAGGGGCGACGAGCAGTACTTC. Encoded protein: CASSIFGNRGDEQYF. The variable domain in full, with the rest retrieved from reference TRBV19 and TRBJ2-7, is DGGITQSPKYLFRKEGQNVTLSCEQNLNHDAMYWYRQDPGQGLRLIYYSQIVNDFQKGDIAEGYSVSREKKESFPLTVTSAQKNPTAFYLCASSIFGNRGDEQYFGPGTRLTVT.

In this sample, this clone turned up once. The V and J genes are TRBV4-1 and TRBJ2-1, with 7 bases lining up with TRBD1. The CDR3 consists of 15 residues. The germline CDR1 and CDR2 sequences are MGHRA and YSYEKL. The V segment lost 1 base and the J segment 6 bases; nucleotides outside the gene matches: 6. The DNA for the CDR3 is TGCGCCAGCAGCCAAGTAGAACAGGGGATCAATGAGCAGTTCTTC. This translates into CASSQVEQGINEQFF.

Turning to this clone: Different DNA sequences within this sample yield the same CDR3. The chain uses TRBV7-9 and TRBJ2-1, with D maybe TRBD1 (6 bases). The CDR3 has 12 amino acids. The germline V gene has CDR1 SEHNR and CDR2 FQNEAQ (reference sequence). With 3 bases removed from V and 7 bases from J, the gap between germline ends came to 7 bases. Written as DNA, the CDR3 is TGTGCCAGCAGCTTGGACAGAAATGAGCAGTTCTTC. Translating gives CASSLDRNEQFF.

The V and J genes are TRBV2 and TRBJ2-1; 10 bases are shared with TRBD1. The CDR3 has 12 amino acids. Trimming took 8 bases from V and 8 from J; bases not matched to a gene: 3. Germline V CDR1 and CDR2: SNHLY, FYNNEI. This CDR3 reads CASLDRGDEQFF. In nucleotides, the CDR3 is TGTGCCAGCTTGGACAGGGGGGATGAGCAGTTCTTC.

Concerning this clone itself: Relative to the germline gene, one junction end is altered; a read error may explain this. The genes are TRBV29-1 and TRBJ1-2, with a possible D match to TRBD1 (6 bases). This CDR3 has 13 residues. Germline CDR1 SQVTM, CDR2 ANQGSEA. Here the CDR3 DNA reads TGCAGCGTAGAAGCAGGGGAGGACTATGGCTACACCTTC. Its translation is CSVEAGEDYGYTF.

The table lists this clone with a few counts. This chain joins TRBV27 and TRBJ1-2; TRBD1 agrees at 9 bases. Germline assignment: CDR1 MNHEY and CDR2 SMNVEV (reference sequence). Trimming removed 5 bases from V and 2 bases from J; junction bases left unmatched: 3. The CDR3 consists of 14 residues. The CDR3 sequence is CASSIQGANYGYTF. The CDR3, as DNA: TGTGCCAGCAGTATACAGGGGGCGAACTATGGCTACACCTTC.

The J gene is TRBJ2-1, the V gene TRBV28, with 7 positions matching TRBD1. Germline V gives CDR1 MDHEN, CDR2 SYDVKM. The CDR3 is made up of 14 amino acids. J gave up 8 bases and V 10 bases, and 14 bases lay outside the gene matches. CDR3 DNA: TGTGCCACCCTGACATTGACAGGGCTGGATGAGCAGTTCTTC. Translating gives CATLTLTGLDEQFF.